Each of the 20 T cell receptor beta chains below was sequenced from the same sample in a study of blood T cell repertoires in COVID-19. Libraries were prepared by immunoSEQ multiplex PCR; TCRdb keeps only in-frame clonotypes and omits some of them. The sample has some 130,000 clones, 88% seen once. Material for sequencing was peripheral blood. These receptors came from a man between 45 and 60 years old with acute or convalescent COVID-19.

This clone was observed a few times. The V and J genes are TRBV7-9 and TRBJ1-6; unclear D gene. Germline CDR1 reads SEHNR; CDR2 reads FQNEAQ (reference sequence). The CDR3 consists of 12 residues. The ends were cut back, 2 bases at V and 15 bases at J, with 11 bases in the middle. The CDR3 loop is CASSLLAGDLHF. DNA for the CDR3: TGTGCCAGCAGCTTATTGGCCGGGGACCTCCACTTT.

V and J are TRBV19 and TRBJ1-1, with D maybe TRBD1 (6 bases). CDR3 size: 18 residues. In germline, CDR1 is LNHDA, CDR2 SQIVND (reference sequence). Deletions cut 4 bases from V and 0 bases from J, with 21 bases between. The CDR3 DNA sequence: TGTGCCAGTAGTACCGGACGCCGCCATCGGGACATGAACACTGAAGCTTTCTTT. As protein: CASSTGRRHRDMNTEAFF.

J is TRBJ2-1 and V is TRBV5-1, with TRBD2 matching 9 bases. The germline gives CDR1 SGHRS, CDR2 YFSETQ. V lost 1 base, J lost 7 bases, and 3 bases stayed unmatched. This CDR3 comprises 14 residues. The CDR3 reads CASSLYLAGNEQFF. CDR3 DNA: TGCGCCAGCAGCTTGTACCTAGCGGGGAATGAGCAGTTCTTC.

CDR3 loop: CASRPRGGQETQYF. The CDR3 region has the DNA TGTGCCAGCAGGCCCCGAGGCGGCCAAGAGACCCAGTACTTC. The chain combines TRBV7-2 with TRBJ2-5; D gene uncertain. CDR1 and CDR2 from the germline V gene are SGHTA and FQGNSA. The CDR3 contains 14 residues. The V gene lost 6 bases and the J gene lost 1 base, with 12 bases spanning the gap.

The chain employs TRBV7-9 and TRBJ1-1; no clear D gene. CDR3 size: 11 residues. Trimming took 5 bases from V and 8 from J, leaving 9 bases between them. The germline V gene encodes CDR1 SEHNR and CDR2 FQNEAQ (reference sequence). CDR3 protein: CASSPLTEAFF. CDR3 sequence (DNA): TGTGCCAGCAGCCCACTGACAGAAGCTTTCTTT.

The CDR3 nucleotides are TGCGCCAGCAGCCAAGATCCGGGACAGGGATACAATCAGCCCCAGCATTTT. Residues: CASSQDPGQGYNQPQHF. The chain links TRBV4-1 to TRBJ1-5; 9 bases match TRBD1. The CDR3 length is 17 residues. CDR1 is MGHRA, CDR2 YSYEKL, per germline. Trimming at V came to 0 bases and at J to 3 bases, leaving 6 bases not matched to a gene.

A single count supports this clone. The CDR3 sequence: CASSQESGAHSYTF. The CDR3 DNA reads as TGCGCCAGCAGCCAAGAGTCAGGGGCTCACAGCTACACCTTC. This chain joins TRBV4-1 and TRBJ1-2; the D gene is possibly TRBD1 (6 bases). The CDR3 extends over 14 amino acids. Looked up from germline, CDR1 is MGHRA and CDR2 is YSYEKL. V lost 0 bases to trimming and J lost 9 bases, with 14 bases between them.

CDR3 DNA: TGTGCCAGCATCGGACAGTCCCTCTCTGGAAACACCATATATTTT. Residues: CASIGQSLSGNTIYF. The chain uses TRBV6-4 and TRBJ1-3; tentatively, D is TRBD1 (6 bases). Deletions cut 7 bases from V and 0 bases from J, with 13 bases between. The CDR3 loop spans 15 amino acids. Germline V gives CDR1 MRHNA, CDR2 SNTAGT.

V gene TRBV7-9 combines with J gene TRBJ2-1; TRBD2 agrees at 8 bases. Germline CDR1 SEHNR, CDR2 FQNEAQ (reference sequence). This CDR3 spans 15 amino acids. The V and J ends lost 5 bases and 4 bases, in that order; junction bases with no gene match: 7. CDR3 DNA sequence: TGTGCCAGCAGCCGACTTAGCGGGGTATACAATGAGCAGTTCTTC. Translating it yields CASSRLSGVYNEQFF.

This CDR3 reads CASSTGQYSNQPQHF. CDR3 nucleotide sequence: TGTGCCAGCAGCACCGGACAGTATAGCAATCAGCCCCAGCATTTT. The J gene is TRBJ1-5, the V gene TRBV5-6; D perhaps matches TRBD1 (6 bases). Germline values: CDR1 SGHDT, CDR2 YYEEEE. Trimming cost V 4 bases and J 0 bases, with 11 bases left between them. The CDR3 length is 15 residues.

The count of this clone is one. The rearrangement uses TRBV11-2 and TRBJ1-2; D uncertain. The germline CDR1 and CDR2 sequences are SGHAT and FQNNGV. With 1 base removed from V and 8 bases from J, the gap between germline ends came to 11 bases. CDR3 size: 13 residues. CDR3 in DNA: TGTGCCAGCAGCTTAGTCGCGTTCGGGGGCTACACCTTC. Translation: CASSLVAFGGYTF.

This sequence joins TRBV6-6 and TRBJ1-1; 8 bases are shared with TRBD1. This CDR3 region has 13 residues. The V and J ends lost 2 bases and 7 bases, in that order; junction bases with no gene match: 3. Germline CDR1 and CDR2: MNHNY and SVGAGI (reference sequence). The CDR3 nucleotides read TGTGCCAGCAGTTACGAGGGACAGGTTGAAGCTTTCTTT. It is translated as CASSYEGQVEAFF.

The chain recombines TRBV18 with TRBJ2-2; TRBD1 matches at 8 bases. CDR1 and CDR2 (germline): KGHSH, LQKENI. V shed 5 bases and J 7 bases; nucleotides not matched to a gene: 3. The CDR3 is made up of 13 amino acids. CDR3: CASSTGQGGELFF. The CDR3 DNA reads TGTGCCAGCTCAACCGGACAGGGCGGGGAGCTGTTTTTT.

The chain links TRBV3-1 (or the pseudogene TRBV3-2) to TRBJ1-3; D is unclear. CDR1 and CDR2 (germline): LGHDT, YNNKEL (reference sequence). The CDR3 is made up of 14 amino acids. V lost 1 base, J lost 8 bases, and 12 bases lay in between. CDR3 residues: CASSQAGVRYTIYF. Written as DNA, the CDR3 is TGTGCCAGCAGCCAAGCCGGGGTGCGTTACACCATATATTTT.

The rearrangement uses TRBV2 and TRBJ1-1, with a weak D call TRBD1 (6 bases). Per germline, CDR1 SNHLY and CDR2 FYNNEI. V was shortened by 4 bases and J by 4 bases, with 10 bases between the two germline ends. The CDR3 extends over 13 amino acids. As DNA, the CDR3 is TGTGCCAGCAGTGGAACAGGGTTCACTGAAGCTTTCTTT. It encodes CASSGTGFTEAFF.

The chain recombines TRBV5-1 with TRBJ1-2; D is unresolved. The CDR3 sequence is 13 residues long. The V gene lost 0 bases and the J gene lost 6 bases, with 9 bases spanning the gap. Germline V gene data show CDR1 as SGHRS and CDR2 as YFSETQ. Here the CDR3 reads CASSLGVGDGYTF. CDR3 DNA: TGCGCCAGCAGCTTGGGAGTAGGAGATGGCTACACCTTC. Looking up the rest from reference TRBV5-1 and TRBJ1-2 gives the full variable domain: KAGVTQTPRYLIKTRGQQVTLSCSPISGHRSVSWYQQTPGQGLQFLFEYFSETQRNKGNFPGRFSGRQFSNSRSEMNVSTLELGDSALYLCASSLGVGDGYTFGSGTRLTVV.

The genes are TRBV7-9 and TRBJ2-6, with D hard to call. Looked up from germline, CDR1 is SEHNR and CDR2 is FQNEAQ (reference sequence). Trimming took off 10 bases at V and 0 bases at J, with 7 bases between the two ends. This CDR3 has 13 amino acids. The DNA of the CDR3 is TGTGCCACCCCTTCCTCTGGGGCCAACGTCCTGACTTTC. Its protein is CATPSSGANVLTF.

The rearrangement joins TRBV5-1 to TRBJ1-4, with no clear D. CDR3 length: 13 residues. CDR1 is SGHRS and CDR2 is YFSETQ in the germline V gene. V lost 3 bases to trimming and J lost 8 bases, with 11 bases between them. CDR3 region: CASSWEPDEKLFF. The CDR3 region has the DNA TGCGCCAGCAGCTGGGAGCCCGACGAAAAACTGTTTTTT.

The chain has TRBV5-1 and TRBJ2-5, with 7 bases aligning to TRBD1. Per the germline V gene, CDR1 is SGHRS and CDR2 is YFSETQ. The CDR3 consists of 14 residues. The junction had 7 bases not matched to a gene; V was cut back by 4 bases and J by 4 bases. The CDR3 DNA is TGCGCCAGCAGCAACCAGGGGGTAAGAGAGACCCAGTACTTC. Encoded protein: CASSNQGVRETQYF.

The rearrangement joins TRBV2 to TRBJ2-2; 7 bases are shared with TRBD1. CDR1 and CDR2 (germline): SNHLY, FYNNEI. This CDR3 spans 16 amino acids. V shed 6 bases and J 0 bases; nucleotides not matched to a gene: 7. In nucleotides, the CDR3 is TGTGCCAGCAGCCGGGACAGTGTTTCGAACACCGGGGAGCTGTTTTTT. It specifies CASSRDSVSNTGELFF.